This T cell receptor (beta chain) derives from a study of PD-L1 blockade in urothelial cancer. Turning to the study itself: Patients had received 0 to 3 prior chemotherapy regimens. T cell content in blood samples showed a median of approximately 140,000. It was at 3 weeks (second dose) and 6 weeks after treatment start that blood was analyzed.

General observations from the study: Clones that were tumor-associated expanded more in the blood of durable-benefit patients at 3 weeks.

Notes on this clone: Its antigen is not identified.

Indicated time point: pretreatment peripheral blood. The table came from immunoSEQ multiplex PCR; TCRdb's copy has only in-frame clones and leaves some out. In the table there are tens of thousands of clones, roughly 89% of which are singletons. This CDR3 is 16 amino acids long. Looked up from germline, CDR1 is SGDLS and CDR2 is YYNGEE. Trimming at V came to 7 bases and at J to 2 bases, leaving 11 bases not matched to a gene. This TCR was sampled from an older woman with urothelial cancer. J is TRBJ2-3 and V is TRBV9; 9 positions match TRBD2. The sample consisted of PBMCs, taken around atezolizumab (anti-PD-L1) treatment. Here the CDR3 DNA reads TGTGCCAGCTCCCGGCGGCTAGCGGGGAACACAGATACGCAGTATTTT. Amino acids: CASSRRLAGNTDTQYF.